This T cell receptor (beta chain) is drawn from a study of T-cell memory formation after mild COVID-19. In the study overall: Across donors, TCR clusters were largely donor specific.

Study-level results: Still unconfirmed is whether the second-wave clones peaking on day 37 recognized SARS-CoV-2.

Each CDR3 protein gets one entry after TCRdb re-called the 5' RACE reads with MiXCR. The sample carries 180,000 or so distinct CDR3 sequences, 15% to 20% recorded once. As regards this clonotype: Its target is not known.

V lost 8 bases and J 7 bases, leaving 23 bases between the germline ends. This CDR3 has 15 residues. The germline gives CDR1 KGHDR, CDR2 SFDVKD. The sequence derives from an adult woman who had mild COVID-19 (a few samples of this study predate the infection). Cell type and time point are not known. Sequencing was carried out using PBMCs or a T cell subset sorted from them (not recorded which). The V gene is TRBV24-1, the J gene TRBJ2-7, with D tentatively TRBD1 (6 bases). The CDR3 here is CATTQGFPSSLEQYF. The CDR3 DNA sequence: TGTGCCACCACCCAGGGGTTTCCCTCAAGTTTGGAGCAGTACTTC.